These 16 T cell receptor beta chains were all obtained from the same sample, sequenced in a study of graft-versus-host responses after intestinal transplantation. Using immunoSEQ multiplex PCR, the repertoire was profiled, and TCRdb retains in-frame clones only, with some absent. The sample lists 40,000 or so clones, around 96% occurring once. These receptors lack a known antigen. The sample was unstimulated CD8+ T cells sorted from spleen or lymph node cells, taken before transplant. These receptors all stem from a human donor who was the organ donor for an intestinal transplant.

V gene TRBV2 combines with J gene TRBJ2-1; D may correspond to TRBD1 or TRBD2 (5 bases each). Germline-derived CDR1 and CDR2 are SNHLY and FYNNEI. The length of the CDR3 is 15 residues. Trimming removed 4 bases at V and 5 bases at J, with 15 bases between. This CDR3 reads CASSVSWGRDNEQFF. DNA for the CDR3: TGTGCCAGCAGTGTATCGTGGGGGAGAGACAATGAGCAGTTCTTC.

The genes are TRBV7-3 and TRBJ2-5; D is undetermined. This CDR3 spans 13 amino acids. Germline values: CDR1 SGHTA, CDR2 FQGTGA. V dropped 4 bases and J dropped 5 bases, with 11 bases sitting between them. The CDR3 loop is CASSSGSGETQYF. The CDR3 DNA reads TGTGCCAGCAGCTCCGGGTCTGGGGAGACCCAGTACTTC.

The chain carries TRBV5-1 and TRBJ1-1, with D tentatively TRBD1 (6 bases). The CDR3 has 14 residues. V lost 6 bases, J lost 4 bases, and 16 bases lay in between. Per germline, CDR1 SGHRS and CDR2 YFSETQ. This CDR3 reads CASILGGRSTEAFF. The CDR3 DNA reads TGCGCCAGCATCCTGGGGGGCAGGAGCACTGAAGCTTTCTTT.

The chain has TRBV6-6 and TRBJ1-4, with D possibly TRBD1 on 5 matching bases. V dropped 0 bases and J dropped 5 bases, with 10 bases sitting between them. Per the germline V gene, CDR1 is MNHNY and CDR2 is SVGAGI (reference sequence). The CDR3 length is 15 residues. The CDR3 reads CASSYSPGSNEKLFF. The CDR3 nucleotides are TGTGCCAGCAGTTACTCCCCAGGGTCAAATGAAAAACTGTTTTTT.

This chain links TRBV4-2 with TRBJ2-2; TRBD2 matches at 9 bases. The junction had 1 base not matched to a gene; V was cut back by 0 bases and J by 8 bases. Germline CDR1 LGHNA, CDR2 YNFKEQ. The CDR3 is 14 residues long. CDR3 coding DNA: TGTGCCAGCAGCCAAGATCTAGCGGGGGGGGAGCTGTTTTTT. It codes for CASSQDLAGGELFF.

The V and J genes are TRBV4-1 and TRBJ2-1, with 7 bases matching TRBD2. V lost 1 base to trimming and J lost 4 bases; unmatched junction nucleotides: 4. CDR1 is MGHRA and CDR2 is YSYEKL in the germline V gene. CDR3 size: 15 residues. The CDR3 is CASSQASGAYNEQFF. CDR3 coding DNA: TGCGCCAGCAGCCAAGCTAGCGGTGCTTACAATGAGCAGTTCTTC.

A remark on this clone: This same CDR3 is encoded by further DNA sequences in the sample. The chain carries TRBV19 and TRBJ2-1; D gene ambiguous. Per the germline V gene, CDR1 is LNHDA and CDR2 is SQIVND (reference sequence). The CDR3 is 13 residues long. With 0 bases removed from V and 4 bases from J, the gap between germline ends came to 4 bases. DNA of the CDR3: TGTGCCAGTAGTATAGATGCGTACAATGAGCAGTTCTTC. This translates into CASSIDAYNEQFF.

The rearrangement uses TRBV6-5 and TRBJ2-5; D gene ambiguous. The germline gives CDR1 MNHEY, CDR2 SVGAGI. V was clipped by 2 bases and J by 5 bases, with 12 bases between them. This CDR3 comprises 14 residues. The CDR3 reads CASSYHSQSETQYF. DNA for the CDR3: TGTGCCAGCAGTTACCATTCGCAGTCGGAGACCCAGTACTTC.

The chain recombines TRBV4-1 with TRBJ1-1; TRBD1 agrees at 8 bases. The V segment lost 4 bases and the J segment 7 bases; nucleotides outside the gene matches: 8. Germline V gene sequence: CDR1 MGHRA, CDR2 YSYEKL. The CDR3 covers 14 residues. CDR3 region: CASSPEGQGDEAFF. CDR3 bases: TGCGCCAGCAGCCCGGAAGGACAGGGAGATGAAGCTTTCTTT.

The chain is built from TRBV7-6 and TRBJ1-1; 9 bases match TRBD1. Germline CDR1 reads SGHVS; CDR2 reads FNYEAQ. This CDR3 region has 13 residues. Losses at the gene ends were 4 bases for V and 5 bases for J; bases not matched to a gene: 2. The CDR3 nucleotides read TGTGCCAGCAGCTGGGGACAGGGAACTGAAGCTTTCTTT. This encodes CASSWGQGTEAFF.

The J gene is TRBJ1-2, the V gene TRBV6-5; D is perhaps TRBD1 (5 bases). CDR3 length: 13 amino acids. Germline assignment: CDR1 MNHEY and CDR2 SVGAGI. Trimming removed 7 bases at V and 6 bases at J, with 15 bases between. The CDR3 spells CASTYPGGDGYTF. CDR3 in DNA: TGTGCCAGCACCTACCCGGGGGGGGATGGCTACACCTTC.

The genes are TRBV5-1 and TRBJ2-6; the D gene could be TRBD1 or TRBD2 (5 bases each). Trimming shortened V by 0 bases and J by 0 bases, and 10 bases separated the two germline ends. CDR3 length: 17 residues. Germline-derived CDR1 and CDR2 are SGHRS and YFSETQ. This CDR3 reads CASSLGDGASGANVLTF. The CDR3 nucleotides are TGCGCCAGCAGCTTGGGGGACGGGGCCTCTGGGGCCAACGTCCTGACTTTC. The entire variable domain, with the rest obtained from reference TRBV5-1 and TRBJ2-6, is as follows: KAGVTQTPRYLIKTRGQQVTLSCSPISGHRSVSWYQQTPGQGLQFLFEYFSETQRNKGNFPGRFSGRQFSNSRSEMNVSTLELGDSALYLCASSLGDGASGANVLTFGAGSRLTVL.

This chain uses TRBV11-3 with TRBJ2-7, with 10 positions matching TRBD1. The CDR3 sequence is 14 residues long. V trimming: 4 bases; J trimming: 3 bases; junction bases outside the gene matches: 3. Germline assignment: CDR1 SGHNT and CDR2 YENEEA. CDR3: CASSSRDRGYEQYF. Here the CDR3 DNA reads TGTGCCAGCAGCTCTCGGGACAGGGGCTACGAGCAGTACTTC.

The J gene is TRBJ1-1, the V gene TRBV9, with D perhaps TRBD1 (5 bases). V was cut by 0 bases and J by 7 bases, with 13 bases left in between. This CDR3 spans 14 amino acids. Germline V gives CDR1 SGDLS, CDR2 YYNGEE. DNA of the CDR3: TGTGCCAGCAGCGTAGGGCCGGGACTGCTTGAAGCTTTCTTT. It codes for CASSVGPGLLEAFF.

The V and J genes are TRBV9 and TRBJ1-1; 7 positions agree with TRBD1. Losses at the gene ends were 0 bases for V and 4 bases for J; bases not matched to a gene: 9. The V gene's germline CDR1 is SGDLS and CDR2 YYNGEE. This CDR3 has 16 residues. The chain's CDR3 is CASSVGDREKGTEAFF. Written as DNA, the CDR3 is TGTGCCAGCAGCGTAGGTGACAGGGAAAAGGGCACTGAAGCTTTCTTT. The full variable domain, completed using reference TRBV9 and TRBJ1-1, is DSGVTQTPKHLITATGQRVTLRCSPRSGDLSVYWYQQSLDQGLQFLIQYYNGEERAKGNILERFSAQQFPDLHSELNLSSLELGDSALYFCASSVGDREKGTEAFFGQGTRLTVV.

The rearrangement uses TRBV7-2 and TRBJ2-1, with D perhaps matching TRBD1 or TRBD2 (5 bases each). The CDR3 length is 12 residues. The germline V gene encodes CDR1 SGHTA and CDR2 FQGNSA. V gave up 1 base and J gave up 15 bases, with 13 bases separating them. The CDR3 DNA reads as TGTGCCAGCAGCTTAGGTTTTGGGGGACGGTTCTTC. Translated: CASSLGFGGRFF.